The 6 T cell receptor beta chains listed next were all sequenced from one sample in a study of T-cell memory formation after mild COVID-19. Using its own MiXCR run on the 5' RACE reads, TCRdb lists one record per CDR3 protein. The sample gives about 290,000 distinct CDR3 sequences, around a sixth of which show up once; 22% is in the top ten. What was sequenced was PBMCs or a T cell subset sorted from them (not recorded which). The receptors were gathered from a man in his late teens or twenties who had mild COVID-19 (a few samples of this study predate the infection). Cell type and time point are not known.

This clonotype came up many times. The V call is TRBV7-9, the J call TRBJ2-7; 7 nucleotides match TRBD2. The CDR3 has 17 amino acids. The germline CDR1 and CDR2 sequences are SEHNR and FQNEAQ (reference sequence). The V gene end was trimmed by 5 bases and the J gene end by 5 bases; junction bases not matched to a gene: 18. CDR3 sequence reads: CASSPGSSGLPGHEQYF. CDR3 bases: TGTGCCAGCAGCCCGGGAAGTAGCGGGCTGCCCGGGCACGAGCAGTACTTC.

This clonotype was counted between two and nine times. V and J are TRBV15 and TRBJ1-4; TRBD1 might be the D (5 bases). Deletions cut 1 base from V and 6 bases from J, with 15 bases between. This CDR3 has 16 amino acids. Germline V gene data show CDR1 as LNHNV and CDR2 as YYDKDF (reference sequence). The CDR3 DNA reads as TGTGCCACCAGCAGAGGAAAGGGCAGGGAGGATGAAAAACTGTTTTTT. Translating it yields CATSRGKGREDEKLFF.

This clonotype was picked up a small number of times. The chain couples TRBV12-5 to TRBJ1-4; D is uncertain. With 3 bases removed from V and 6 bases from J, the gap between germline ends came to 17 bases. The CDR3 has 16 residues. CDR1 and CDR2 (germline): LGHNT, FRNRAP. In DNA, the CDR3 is TGTGCTAGTGGTTTCCTCATCACCGGGTCGGATGAAAAACTGTTTTTT. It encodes CASGFLITGSDEKLFF.

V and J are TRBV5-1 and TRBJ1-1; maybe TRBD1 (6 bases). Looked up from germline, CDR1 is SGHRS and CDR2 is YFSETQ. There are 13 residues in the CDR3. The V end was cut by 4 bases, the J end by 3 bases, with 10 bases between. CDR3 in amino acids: CASSTAGDTEAFF. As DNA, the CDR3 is TGCGCCAGCAGCACCGCAGGGGACACTGAAGCTTTCTTT.

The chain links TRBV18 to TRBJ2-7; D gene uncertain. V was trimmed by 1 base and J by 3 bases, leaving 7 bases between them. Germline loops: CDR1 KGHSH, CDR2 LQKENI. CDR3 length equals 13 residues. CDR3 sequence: CASSPQDGYEQYV. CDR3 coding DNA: TGTGCCAGCTCACCACAGGACGGCTACGAGCAGTACGTC.

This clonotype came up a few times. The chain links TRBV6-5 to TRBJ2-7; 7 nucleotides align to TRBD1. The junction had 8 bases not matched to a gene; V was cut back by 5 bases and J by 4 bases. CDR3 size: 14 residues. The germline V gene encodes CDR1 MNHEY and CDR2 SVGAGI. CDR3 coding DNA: TGTGCCAGCAGTCCGACAGGGAAAGGGTACGAGCAGTACGTC. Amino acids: CASSPTGKGYEQYV.